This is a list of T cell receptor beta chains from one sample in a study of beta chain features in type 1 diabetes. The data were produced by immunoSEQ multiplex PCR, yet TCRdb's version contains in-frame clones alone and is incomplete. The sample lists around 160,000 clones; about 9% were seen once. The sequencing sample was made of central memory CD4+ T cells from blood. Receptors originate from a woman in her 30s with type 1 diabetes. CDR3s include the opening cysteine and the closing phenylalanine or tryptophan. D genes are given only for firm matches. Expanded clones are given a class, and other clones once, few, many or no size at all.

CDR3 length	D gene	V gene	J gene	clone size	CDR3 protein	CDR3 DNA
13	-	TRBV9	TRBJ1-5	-	CASSVEGDQPQHF	TGTGCCAGCAGCGTAGAGGGAGATCAGCCCCAGCATTTT
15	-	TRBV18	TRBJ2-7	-	CASSPKQGASYEQYF	TGTGCCAGCTCTCCGAAACAGGGAGCCTCCTACGAGCAGTACTTC
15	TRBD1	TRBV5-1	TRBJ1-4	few	CASSLQGATNEKLFF	TGCGCCAGCAGCTTACAGGGGGCGACTAATGAAAAACTGTTTTTT
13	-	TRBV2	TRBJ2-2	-	CASSPLSTGELFF	TGTGCCAGCAGTCCGTTATCCACCGGGGAGCTGTTTTTT
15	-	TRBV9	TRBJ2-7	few	CASSVTGGFTYEQYF	TGTGCCAGCAGCGTAACTGGAGGGTTCACCTACGAGCAGTACTTC
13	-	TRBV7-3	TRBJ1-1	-	CASSLSALTEAFF	TGTGCCAGCAGCTTATCTGCGCTCACTGAAGCTTTCTTT
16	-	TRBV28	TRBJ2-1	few	CASSSPRGLSYNEQFF	TGTGCCAGCAGTTCCCCTAGAGGCCTCTCCTACAATGAGCAGTTCTTC
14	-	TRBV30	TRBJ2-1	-	CAWSIASSYNEQFF	TGTGCCTGGAGTATTGCTAGCTCCTACAATGAGCAGTTCTTC
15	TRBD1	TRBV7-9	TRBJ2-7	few	CASVLMGTGSYEQYF	TGTGCCAGCGTCCTTATGGGGACAGGGAGTTACGAGCAGTACTTC
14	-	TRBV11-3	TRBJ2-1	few	CASSPGTSYNEQFF	TGTGCCAGCAGCCCGGGAACCTCCTACAATGAGCAGTTCTTC
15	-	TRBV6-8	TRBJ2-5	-	CASSYRRQIQETQYF	TGTGCCAGCAGTTACAGGAGACAGATACAAGAGACCCAGTACTTC